Below, 6 T cell receptor beta chains from the same sample are listed, as sequenced in a study of identical twins. TCRdb analysed the 5' RACE reads with MiXCR anew, one entry per CDR3 protein. The sample consists of 650,000 to 750,000 distinct CDR3 sequences, around 21% of them appearing once. The data also belong to a second study, concerning T cells expressing NK-cell markers.

The specimen sequenced was PBMCs. The receptors here all came from a young woman in good health.

The chain has TRBV30 and TRBJ2-1; TRBD2 matches 9 bases. There are 16 residues in the CDR3. CDR1 is GTSNPN and CDR2 is SVGIG in the germline V gene (reference sequence). V gave up 0 bases and J gave up 9 bases; unmatched junction bases: 12. The CDR3 spells CAWSVAPGLAMSEQFF. CDR3 nucleotides: TGTGCCTGGAGTGTAGCCCCGGGACTAGCCATGAGTGAGCAGTTCTTC.

This clonotype has a handful of counts. CDR3 DNA sequence: TGCGCCAGCAGCCCTGGATATAGCAAAGAGACCCAGTACTTC. This sequence encodes CASSPGYSKETQYF. The chain is built from TRBV5-1 and TRBJ2-5; D unclear. There are 14 residues in the CDR3. V shed 4 bases and J shed 3 bases, with 13 bases lying between them. The germline V gene encodes CDR1 SGHRS and CDR2 YFSETQ.

As DNA, the CDR3 is TGTGCCAGCAGTCCTCCGAGCGGGAGGGGTAAGCTTTACGAGCAGTACTTC. It codes for CASSPPSGRGKLYEQYF. This sequence joins TRBV6-1 and TRBJ2-7; 10 nucleotides align to TRBD2. V lost 5 bases, J lost 4 bases, and 14 bases stayed unmatched. This CDR3 region has 17 residues. CDR1 is MNHNS and CDR2 is SASEGT in the germline V gene.

This clonotype was detected many times. The genes are TRBV29-1 and TRBJ2-2, with 7 bases matching TRBD2. Per germline, CDR1 SQVTM and CDR2 ANQGSEA. The ends lost 0 bases at V and 14 bases at J; junction bases unmatched: 12. This CDR3 contains 14 residues. DNA for the CDR3: TGCAGCGTTGAAGATTGGACTAGGGGCGGTGGACTGTTTTTT. It translates to CSVEDWTRGGGLFF.

This clonotype was counted only a few times. J is TRBJ2-2 and V is TRBV5-1; 8 bases fit TRBD1. The junction had 8 bases not matched to a gene; V was cut back by 7 bases and J by 3 bases. The CDR3 has 15 amino acids. Germline CDR1 SGHRS, CDR2 YFSETQ. CDR3 in amino acids: CASSLDRADTGELFF. The CDR3 nucleotides are TGCGCCAGCTCATTGGACAGGGCAGACACCGGGGAGCTGTTTTTT.

This clonotype was counted between two and nine times. The chain has TRBV20-1 and TRBJ2-1; D gene uncertain. The germline V gene has CDR1 DFQATT and CDR2 SNEGSKA (reference sequence). This CDR3 is 13 amino acids long. The V end was cut by 2 bases, the J end by 3 bases, with 8 bases between. The DNA of the CDR3 is TGCAGTGCTAGAAACACGGACTACAATGAGCAGTTCTTC. Translation: CSARNTDYNEQFF.